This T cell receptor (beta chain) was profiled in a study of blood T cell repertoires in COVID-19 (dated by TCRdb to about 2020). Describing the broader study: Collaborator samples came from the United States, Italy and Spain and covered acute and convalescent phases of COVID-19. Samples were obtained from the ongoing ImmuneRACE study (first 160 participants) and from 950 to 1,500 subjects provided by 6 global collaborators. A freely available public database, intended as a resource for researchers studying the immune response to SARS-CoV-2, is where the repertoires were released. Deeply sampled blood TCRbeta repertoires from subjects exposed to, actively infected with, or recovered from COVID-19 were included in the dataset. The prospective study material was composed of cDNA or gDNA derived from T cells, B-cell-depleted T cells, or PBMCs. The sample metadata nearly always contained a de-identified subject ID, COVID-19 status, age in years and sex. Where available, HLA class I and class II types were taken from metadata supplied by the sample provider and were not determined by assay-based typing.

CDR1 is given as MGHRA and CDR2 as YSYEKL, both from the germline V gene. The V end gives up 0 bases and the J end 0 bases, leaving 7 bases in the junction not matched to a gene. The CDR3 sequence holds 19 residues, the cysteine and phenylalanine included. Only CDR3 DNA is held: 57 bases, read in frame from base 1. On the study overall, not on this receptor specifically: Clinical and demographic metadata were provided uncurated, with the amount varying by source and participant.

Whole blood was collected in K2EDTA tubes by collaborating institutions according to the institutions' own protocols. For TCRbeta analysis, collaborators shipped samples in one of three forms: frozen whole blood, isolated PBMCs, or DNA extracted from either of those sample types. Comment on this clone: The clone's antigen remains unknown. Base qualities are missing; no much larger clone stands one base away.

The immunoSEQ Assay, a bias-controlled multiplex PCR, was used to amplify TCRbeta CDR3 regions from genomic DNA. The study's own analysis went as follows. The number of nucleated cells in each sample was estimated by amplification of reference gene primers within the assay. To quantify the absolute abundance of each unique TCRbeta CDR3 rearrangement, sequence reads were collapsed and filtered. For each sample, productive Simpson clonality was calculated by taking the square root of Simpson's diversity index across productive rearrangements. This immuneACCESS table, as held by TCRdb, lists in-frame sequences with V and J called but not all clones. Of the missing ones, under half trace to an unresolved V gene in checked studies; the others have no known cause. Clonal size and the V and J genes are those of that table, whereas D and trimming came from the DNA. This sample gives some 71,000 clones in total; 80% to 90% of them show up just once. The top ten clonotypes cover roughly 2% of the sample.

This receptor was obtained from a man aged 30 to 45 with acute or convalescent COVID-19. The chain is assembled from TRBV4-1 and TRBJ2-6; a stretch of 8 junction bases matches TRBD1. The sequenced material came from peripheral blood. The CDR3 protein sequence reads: CASSQDSGQEYSGANVLTF. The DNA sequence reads TGCGCCAGCAGCCAAGATTCGGGACAGGAGTACTCTGGGGCCAACGTCCTGACTTTC.